This passage covers 23 T cell receptor beta chains from one sample sequenced in a study of T cell responses to AZD1222 COVID-19 vaccine. The protocol was immunoSEQ multiplex PCR, while the TCRdb copy is restricted to in-frame clones and leaves out a portion. The repertoire holds roughly 180,000 clones, with roughly 90% as singletons. The sample here was peripheral blood, taken 28 days after the second AZD1222 dose. The receptors were gathered from an adult who received the AZD1222 COVID-19 vaccine.

This chain uses TRBV5-1 with TRBJ2-5, with D perhaps given as TRBD1 or TRBD2 (6 bases each). Germline-derived CDR1 and CDR2 are SGHRS and YFSETQ. Trimming took off 3 bases at V and 6 bases at J, with 24 bases between the two ends. This CDR3 comprises 17 residues. CDR3 coding DNA: TGCGCCAGCAGCTCCCACGGTGGTCGGGGGCCAGGAAAGACCCAGTACTTC. Translation: CASSSHGGRGPGKTQYF.

This clone was picked up one time. The V gene is TRBV7-2, the J gene TRBJ1-6; the D gene is possibly TRBD1 (5 bases). This CDR3 has 14 amino acids. V lost 7 bases and J 8 bases, leaving 15 bases between the germline ends. CDR1 and CDR2 from the germline V gene are SGHTA and FQGNSA. CDR3 residues: CASNLGQGHSPLHF. The CDR3 nucleotides are TGTGCCAGCAACCTGGGGCAGGGCCATTCACCCCTCCACTTT. Full variable domain (remainder filled in from reference TRBV7-2 and TRBJ1-6): GAGVSQSPSNKVTEKGKDVELRCDPISGHTALYWYRQSLGQGLEFLIYFQGNSAPDKSGLPSDRFSAERTGGSVSTLTIQRTQQEDSAVYLCASNLGQGHSPLHFGNGTRLTVT.

The chain recombines TRBV6-5 with TRBJ2-5; D possibly corresponds to TRBD2 (5 bases). V shed 7 bases and J shed 4 bases, with 10 bases lying between them. CDR1 and CDR2 (germline): MNHEY, SVGAGI. The CDR3 sequence is 12 residues long. The CDR3 sequence: CASKLGRETQYF. DNA of the CDR3: TGTGCCAGCAAACTGGGGAGAGAGACCCAGTACTTC.

The rearrangement uses TRBV11-2 and TRBJ1-1; unclear D gene. Trimming removed 0 bases at V and 5 bases at J, with 7 bases between. The CDR3 is 13 amino acids. The germline V gene has CDR1 SGHAT and CDR2 FQNNGV. CDR3 sequence reads: CASSLDLRTEAFF. DNA for the CDR3: TGTGCCAGCAGCTTAGACCTCCGGACTGAAGCTTTCTTT.

V gene TRBV30 combines with J gene TRBJ1-4; D is unresolved. Deletions cut 0 bases from V and 8 bases from J, with 13 bases between. The CDR3 runs 14 residues. Germline V gene lookup returns CDR1 GTSNPN and CDR2 SVGIG (reference sequence). The CDR3 loop is CAWSVPRGREKLFF. CDR3 DNA sequence: TGTGCCTGGAGTGTCCCCCGGGGTCGGGAAAAACTGTTTTTT.

This chain connects TRBV23-1 to TRBJ1-2; D perhaps matches TRBD1 (5 bases). TRBV23-1 is reported as an ORF; its role is uncertain. The CDR3 has 14 residues. Trimming took off 7 bases at V and 2 bases at J, with 14 bases between the two ends. The CDR3 protein is CASTPKWGNYGYTF. CDR3 nucleotides: TGCGCCAGCACCCCTAAGTGGGGGAACTATGGCTACACCTTC.

The genes are TRBV7-8 and TRBJ2-7; D might be TRBD1 (5 bases). The CDR3 runs to 14 residues. Germline CDR1 is SGHVS and CDR2 is FQNEAQ. V was shortened by 5 bases and J by 1 base, with 12 bases between the two germline ends. The CDR3 loop reads CASSQDRESYEQYF. CDR3 sequence (DNA): TGTGCCAGCAGCCAAGACAGAGAGTCCTACGAGCAGTACTTC.

The chain is built from TRBV30 and TRBJ1-1, with D hard to call. Germline loops: CDR1 GTSNPN, CDR2 SVGIG (reference sequence). The length of the CDR3 is 14 residues. Deletions cut 2 bases from V and 4 bases from J, with 14 bases between. This chain's CDR3 is CAWSTSAVGTEAFF. Here the CDR3 DNA reads TGTGCCTGGAGTACCTCTGCGGTGGGCACTGAAGCTTTCTTT. The full variable domain, rest sourced from reference TRBV30 and TRBJ1-1, is SQTIHQWPATLVQPVGSPLSLECTVEGTSNPNLYWYRQAAGRGLQLLFYSVGIGQISSEVPQNLSASRPQDRQFILSSKKLLLSDSGFYLCAWSTSAVGTEAFFGQGTRLTVV.

The chain recombines TRBV7-9 with TRBJ2-2; D is unresolved. Trimming pared 6 bases from V and 1 base from J, leaving 6 bases between. The CDR3 is 13 residues long. Germline-derived CDR1 and CDR2 are SEHNR and FQNEAQ (reference sequence). The CDR3, as DNA: TGTGCCAGCAGGAGCATGAACACCGGGGAGCTGTTTTTT. It codes for CASRSMNTGELFF.

This chain links TRBV30 with TRBJ2-7; maybe TRBD1 (5 bases). Trimming pared 3 bases from V and 2 bases from J, leaving 14 bases between. CDR1 is GTSNPN, CDR2 SVGIG, per germline (reference sequence). The CDR3 has 14 residues. The CDR3 bases are TGTGCCTGGAGAAGACAGTTTATAACCTACGAGCAGTACTTC. Its protein product is CAWRRQFITYEQYF.

The chain employs TRBV3-1 (or the pseudogene TRBV3-2) and TRBJ1-2; no reliable D call. This CDR3 has 17 residues. Germline V lookup: CDR1 LGHDT, CDR2 YNNKEL (reference sequence). Trimming pared 2 bases from V and 0 bases from J, leaving 16 bases between. CDR3 protein: CASSQTPRAVANYGYTF. As DNA, the CDR3 is TGTGCCAGCAGCCAAACACCTAGGGCCGTTGCTAACTATGGCTACACCTTC.

The V and J genes are TRBV2 and TRBJ1-2; the match to TRBD1 covers 7 bases. The CDR3 covers 16 residues. Losses at the gene ends were 6 bases for V and 8 bases for J; bases not matched to a gene: 18. Germline values: CDR1 SNHLY, CDR2 FYNNEI. DNA of the CDR3: TGTGCCAGCAGAGCCAACCGGGACAGCCACGGTGCCGGCTACACCTTC. It translates to CASRANRDSHGAGYTF.

The chain joins TRBV2 to TRBJ2-2; D might be TRBD1 (5 bases). The CDR3 length is 14 residues. V was trimmed by 3 bases and J by 4 bases, leaving 9 bases between them. From germline, CDR1 is SNHLY and CDR2 FYNNEI. CDR3 residues: CASSDTGPTGELFF. The CDR3 coding sequence is TGTGCCAGCAGTGATACAGGTCCCACCGGGGAGCTGTTTTTT. Complete variable domain (other parts from reference TRBV2 and TRBJ2-2): EPEVTQTPSHQVTQMGQEVILRCVPISNHLYFYWYRQILGQKVEFLVSFYNNEISEKSEIFDDQFSVERPDGSNFTLKIRSTKLEDSAMYFCASSDTGPTGELFFGEGSRLTVL.

V is TRBV6-5 and J is TRBJ1-5; TRBD1 matches at 8 bases. Unmatched junction bases numbered 8, after V lost 8 bases and J lost 2 bases. Looked up from germline, CDR1 is MNHEY and CDR2 is SVGAGI. The length of the CDR3 is 15 residues. The CDR3 loop reads CASFRGTGGNQPQHF. CDR3 DNA: TGTGCCAGCTTCCGGGGGACAGGAGGCAATCAGCCCCAGCATTTT.

The J gene is TRBJ1-4, the V gene TRBV7-9; a possible D gene is TRBD1 (6 bases). Germline lookup yields CDR1 SEHNR and CDR2 FQNEAQ (reference sequence). The CDR3 consists of 15 residues. Trimming removed 1 base at V and 7 bases at J, with 13 bases between. In nucleotides, the CDR3 is TGTGCCAGCAGCTTAGGGGGGGCGAGCGGTGAAAAACTGTTTTTT. Its translation is CASSLGGASGEKLFF.

The chain recombines TRBV21-1 with TRBJ2-7; whether TRBD1, the table's D call, matches the DNA was not checked. TRBV21-1 has pseudogene status. The CDR3 is 14 amino acids. The CDR3 DNA reads as TGTGCCAGCAGCAAAAACGGCAGGGGGAACGAGCAGTACTTC. Translating it yields CASSKNGRGNEQYF.

The chain uses TRBV25-1 and TRBJ1-6; D remains ambiguous. The CDR3 consists of 14 residues. Germline V gene sequence: CDR1 MGHDK, CDR2 SYGVNS. V dropped 5 bases and J dropped 7 bases, with 12 bases sitting between them. The CDR3 region has the DNA TGTGCCAGCAGTAGTACGGGGATAAATTCACCCCTCCACTTT. Encoded protein: CASSSTGINSPLHF.

V is TRBV7-9 and J is TRBJ1-6, with no clear D. The V end was cut by 3 bases, the J end by 4 bases, with 7 bases between. In germline, CDR1 is SEHNR, CDR2 FQNEAQ (reference sequence). CDR3 length: 14 amino acids. The CDR3 protein is CASSFGEYNSPLHF. The CDR3 region has the DNA TGTGCCAGCAGCTTCGGGGAATATAATTCACCCCTCCACTTT.

The CDR3 DNA sequence: TGTGCCAGCACTCGGGACATTAGGGGCAACGGGGAGCTGTTTTTT. This encodes CASTRDIRGNGELFF. The V gene is TRBV6-5, the J gene TRBJ2-2; perhaps TRBD1 as D (6 bases). CDR1 is MNHEY, CDR2 SVGAGI, per germline. The CDR3 is 15 residues long. Deletions cut 7 bases from V and 7 bases from J, with 19 bases between.

The chain combines TRBV5-1 with TRBJ1-1; possible D gene TRBD1, 5 bases. Trimming pared 0 bases from V and 3 bases from J, leaving 12 bases between. Germline V gene sequence: CDR1 SGHRS, CDR2 YFSETQ. This CDR3 contains 15 residues. In DNA, the CDR3 is TGCGCCAGCAGCTTGGATCCCAGGGAATACACTGAAGCTTTCTTT. Translated: CASSLDPREYTEAFF.

J is TRBJ1-1 and V is TRBV6-5, with TRBD1 matching over 11 bases. J gave up 1 base and V 7 bases, and 5 bases lay outside the gene matches. CDR3 size: 15 residues. Looked up from germline, CDR1 is MNHEY and CDR2 is SVGAGI. The CDR3 bases are TGTGCCAGCACCCCGGGACAGGGGGGGAACACTGAAGCTTTCTTT. It specifies CASTPGQGGNTEAFF.

V and J are TRBV30 and TRBJ2-1; D possibly corresponds to TRBD2 (5 bases). The CDR3 is 15 amino acids. V lost 2 bases and J 4 bases, leaving 15 bases between the germline ends. CDR1 is GTSNPN and CDR2 is SVGIG in the germline V gene (reference sequence). CDR3 in amino acids: CAWSPSREIYNEQFF. The CDR3 DNA sequence: TGTGCCTGGAGTCCCTCGAGGGAGATTTACAATGAGCAGTTCTTC.

This clone has only one observation. This rearrangement joins TRBV19 to TRBJ2-3; D assignment may be TRBD1 or TRBD2 (6 bases each). Germline CDR1 is LNHDA and CDR2 is SQIVND (reference sequence). This CDR3 contains 14 residues. Trimming left V 7 bases short and J 1 base short, with 12 bases between. The CDR3 here is CASTPRGGTDTQYF. The CDR3 nucleotides are TGTGCCAGTACCCCGAGGGGGGGCACAGATACGCAGTATTTT.